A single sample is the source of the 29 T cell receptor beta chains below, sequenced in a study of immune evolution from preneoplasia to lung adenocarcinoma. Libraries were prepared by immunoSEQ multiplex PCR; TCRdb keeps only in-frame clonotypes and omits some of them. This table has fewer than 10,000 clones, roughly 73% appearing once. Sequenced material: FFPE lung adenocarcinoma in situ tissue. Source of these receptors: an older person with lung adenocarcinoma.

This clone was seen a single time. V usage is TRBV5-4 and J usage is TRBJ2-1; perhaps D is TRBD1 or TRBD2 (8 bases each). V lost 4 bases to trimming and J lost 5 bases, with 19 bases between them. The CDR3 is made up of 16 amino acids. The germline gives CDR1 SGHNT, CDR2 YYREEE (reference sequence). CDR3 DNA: TGTGCCAGCAGCCCAGGGGGCGCCGGGGGGGACAATGAGCAGTTCTTC. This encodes CASSPGGAGGDNEQFF.

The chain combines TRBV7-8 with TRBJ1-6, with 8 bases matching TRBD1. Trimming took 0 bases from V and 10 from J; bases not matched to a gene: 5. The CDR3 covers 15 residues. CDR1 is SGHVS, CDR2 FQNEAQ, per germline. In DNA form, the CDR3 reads TGTGCCAGCAGCTTAGCGTCAGGGGGCAGCTCACCCCTCCACTTT. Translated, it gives CASSLASGGSSPLHF.

The CDR3 sequence: CASTRDGGQETQYF. The CDR3 DNA sequence: TGTGCCAGCACCCGCGACGGGGGGCAAGAGACCCAGTACTTC. The genes are TRBV2 and TRBJ2-5; 7 bases are shared with TRBD2. Germline assignment: CDR1 SNHLY and CDR2 FYNNEI. Trimming took 7 bases from V and 2 from J; bases not matched to a gene: 7. The CDR3 is made up of 14 amino acids. The variable domain in full, with the rest retrieved from reference TRBV2 and TRBJ2-5, is EPEVTQTPSHQVTQMGQEVILRCVPISNHLYFYWYRQILGQKVEFLVSFYNNEISEKSEIFDDQFSVERPDGSNFTLKIRSTKLEDSAMYFCASTRDGGQETQYFGPGTRLLVL.

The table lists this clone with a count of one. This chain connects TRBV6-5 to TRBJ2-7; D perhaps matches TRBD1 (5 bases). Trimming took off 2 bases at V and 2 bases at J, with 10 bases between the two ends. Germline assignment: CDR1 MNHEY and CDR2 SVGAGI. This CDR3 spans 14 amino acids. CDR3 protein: CASSYGQGPYEQYF. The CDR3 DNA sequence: TGTGCCAGCAGTTACGGTCAGGGCCCCTACGAGCAGTACTTC.

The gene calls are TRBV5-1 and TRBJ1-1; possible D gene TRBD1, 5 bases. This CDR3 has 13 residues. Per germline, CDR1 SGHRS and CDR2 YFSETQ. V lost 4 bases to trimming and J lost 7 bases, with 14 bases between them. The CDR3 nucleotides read TGCGCCAGCAGCCCCCAGGGAGTAGGTGAAGCTTTCTTT. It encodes CASSPQGVGEAFF.

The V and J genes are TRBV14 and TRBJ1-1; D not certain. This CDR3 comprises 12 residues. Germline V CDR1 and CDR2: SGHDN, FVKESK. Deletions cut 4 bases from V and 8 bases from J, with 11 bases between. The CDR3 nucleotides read TGTGCCAGCAGCCCTCTAGGGAGAGAAGCTTTCTTT. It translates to CASSPLGREAFF.

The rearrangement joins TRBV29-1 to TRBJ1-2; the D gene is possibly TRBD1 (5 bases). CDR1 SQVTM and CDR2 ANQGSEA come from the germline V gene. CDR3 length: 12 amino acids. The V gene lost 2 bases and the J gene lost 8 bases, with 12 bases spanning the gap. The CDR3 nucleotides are TGCAGCGTTGAAAGTGGGGGTTTAGGCTACACCTTC. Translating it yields CSVESGGLGYTF.

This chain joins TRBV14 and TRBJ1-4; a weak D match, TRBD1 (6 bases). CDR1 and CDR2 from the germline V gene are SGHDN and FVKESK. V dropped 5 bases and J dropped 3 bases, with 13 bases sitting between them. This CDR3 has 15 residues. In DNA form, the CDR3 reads TGTGCCAGCAGCTCCTGGGGGCAGGCTAATGAAAAACTGTTTTTT. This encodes CASSSWGQANEKLFF.

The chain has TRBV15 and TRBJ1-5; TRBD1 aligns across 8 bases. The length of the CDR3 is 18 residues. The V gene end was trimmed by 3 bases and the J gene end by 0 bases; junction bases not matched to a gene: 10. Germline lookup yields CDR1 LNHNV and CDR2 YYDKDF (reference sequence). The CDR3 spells CATSSYNRGTYSNQPQHF. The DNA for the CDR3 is TGTGCCACCAGCAGCTATAACAGGGGGACGTATAGCAATCAGCCCCAGCATTTT.

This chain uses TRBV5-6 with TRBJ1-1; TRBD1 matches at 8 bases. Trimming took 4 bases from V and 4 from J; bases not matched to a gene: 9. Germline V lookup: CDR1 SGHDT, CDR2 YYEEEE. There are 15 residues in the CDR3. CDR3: CASSPGPGGGTEAFF. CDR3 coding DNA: TGTGCCAGCAGCCCAGGTCCAGGGGGCGGCACTGAAGCTTTCTTT.

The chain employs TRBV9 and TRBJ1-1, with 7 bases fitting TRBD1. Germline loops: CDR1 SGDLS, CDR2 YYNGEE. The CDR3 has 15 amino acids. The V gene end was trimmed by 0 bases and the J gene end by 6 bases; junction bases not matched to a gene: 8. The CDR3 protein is CASSVGGDSSSEAFF. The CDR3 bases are TGTGCCAGCAGCGTAGGGGGGGACAGCTCCTCTGAAGCTTTCTTT.

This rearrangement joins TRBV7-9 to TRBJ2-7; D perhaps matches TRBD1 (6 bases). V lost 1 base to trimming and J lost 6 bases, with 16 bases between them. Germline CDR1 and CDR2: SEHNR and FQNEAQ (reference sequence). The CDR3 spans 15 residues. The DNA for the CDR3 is TGTGCCAGCAGCTTAGTTGGGACAAGGACCTCCGAGCAGTACTTC. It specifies CASSLVGTRTSEQYF.

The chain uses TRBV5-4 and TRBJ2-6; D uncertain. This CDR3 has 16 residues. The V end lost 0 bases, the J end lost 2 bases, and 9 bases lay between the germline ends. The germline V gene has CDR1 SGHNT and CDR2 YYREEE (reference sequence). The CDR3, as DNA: TGTGCCAGCAGCTTGGTTGGTGGAACTGGGGCCAACGTCCTGACTTTC. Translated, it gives CASSLVGGTGANVLTF.

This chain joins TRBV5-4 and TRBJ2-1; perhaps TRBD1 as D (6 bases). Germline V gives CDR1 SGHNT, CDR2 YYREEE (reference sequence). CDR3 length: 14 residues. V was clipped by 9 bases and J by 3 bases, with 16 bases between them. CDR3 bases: TGTGCCACCAACTTCGACAGGAGCTACAATGAGCAGTTCTTC. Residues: CATNFDRSYNEQFF.

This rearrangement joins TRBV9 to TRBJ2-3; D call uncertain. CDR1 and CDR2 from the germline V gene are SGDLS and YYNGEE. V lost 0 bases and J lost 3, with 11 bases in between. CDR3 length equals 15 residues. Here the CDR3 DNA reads TGTGCCAGCAGCGTAGGTCTAGAATATACAGATACGCAGTATTTT. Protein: CASSVGLEYTDTQYF. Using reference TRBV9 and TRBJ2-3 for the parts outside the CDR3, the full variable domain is DSGVTQTPKHLITATGQRVTLRCSPRSGDLSVYWYQQSLDQGLQFLIQYYNGEERAKGNILERFSAQQFPDLHSELNLSSLELGDSALYFCASSVGLEYTDTQYFGPGTRLTVL.

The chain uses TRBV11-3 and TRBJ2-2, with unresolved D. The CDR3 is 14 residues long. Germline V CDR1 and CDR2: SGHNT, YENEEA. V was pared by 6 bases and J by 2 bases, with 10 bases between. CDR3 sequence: CASSQSDNTGELFF. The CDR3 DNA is TGTGCCAGCAGTCAGTCCGACAACACCGGGGAGCTGTTTTTT.

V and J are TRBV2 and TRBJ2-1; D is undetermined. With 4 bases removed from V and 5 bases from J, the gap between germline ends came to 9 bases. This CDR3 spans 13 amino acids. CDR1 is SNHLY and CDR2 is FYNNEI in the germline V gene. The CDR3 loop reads CASSVGRNNEQFF. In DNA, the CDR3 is TGTGCCAGCAGTGTCGGCAGAAACAATGAGCAGTTCTTC.

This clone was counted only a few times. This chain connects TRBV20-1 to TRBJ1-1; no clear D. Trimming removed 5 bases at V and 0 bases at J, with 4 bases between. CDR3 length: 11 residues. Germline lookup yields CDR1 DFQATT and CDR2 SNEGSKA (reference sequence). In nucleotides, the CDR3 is TGCAGTGCTGACGTGAACACTGAAGCTTTCTTT. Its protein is CSADVNTEAFF.

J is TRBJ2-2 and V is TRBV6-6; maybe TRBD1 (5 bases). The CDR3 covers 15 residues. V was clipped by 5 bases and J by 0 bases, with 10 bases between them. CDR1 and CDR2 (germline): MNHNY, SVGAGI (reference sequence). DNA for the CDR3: TGTGCCAGCAGTGTAGACAGAGCGAACACCGGGGAGCTGTTTTTT. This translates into CASSVDRANTGELFF.

This chain's CDR3 is CASSLNSPLHF. In DNA form, the CDR3 reads TGTGCCAGCAGCTTGAATTCACCCCTCCACTTT. The rearrangement joins TRBV5-8 to TRBJ1-6; D uncertain. Germline CDR1 and CDR2: SGHTS and YDEGEE. The CDR3 is made up of 11 amino acids. The germline V and J ends were trimmed by 1 base and 7 bases, with 0 bases remaining between them.

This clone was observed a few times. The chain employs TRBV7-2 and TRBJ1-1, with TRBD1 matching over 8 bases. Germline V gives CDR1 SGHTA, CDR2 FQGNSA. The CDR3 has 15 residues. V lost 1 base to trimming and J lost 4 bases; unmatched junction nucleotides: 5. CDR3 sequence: CASSLDPGGITEAFF. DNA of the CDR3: TGTGCCAGCAGCTTAGATCCAGGGGGCATCACTGAAGCTTTCTTT.

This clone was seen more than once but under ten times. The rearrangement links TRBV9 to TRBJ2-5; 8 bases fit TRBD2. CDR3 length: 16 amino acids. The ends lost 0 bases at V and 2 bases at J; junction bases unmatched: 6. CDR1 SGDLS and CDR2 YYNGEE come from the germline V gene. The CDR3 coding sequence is TGTGCCAGCAGCGTAGGGAACGGGGGGGGACAAGAGACCCAGTACTTC. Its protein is CASSVGNGGGQETQYF.

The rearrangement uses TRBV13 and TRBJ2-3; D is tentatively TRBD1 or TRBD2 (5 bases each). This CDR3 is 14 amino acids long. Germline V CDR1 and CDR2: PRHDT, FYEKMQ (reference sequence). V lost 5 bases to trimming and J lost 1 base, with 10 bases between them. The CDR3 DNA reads TGTGCCAGCAGCCTAGTGGGGGGCACAGATACGCAGTATTTT. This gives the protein CASSLVGGTDTQYF.

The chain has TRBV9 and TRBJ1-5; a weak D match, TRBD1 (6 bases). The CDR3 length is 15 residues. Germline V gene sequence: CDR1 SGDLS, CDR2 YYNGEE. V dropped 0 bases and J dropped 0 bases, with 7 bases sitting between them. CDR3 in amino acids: CASSVGGHSNQPQHF. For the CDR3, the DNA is TGTGCCAGCAGCGTAGGGGGACATAGCAATCAGCCCCAGCATTTT.

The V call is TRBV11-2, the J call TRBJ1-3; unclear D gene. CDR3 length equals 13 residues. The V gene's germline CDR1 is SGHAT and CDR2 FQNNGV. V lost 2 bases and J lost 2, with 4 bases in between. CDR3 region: CASSLPAGNTIYF. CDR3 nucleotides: TGTGCCAGCAGCTTACCAGCTGGAAACACCATATATTTT.

DNA for the CDR3: TGTGCTAGTGGTTTTGATACCGTAGGACGGAACAATGAGCAGTTCTTC. Translation: CASGFDTVGRNNEQFF. This chain uses TRBV12-5 with TRBJ2-1; D ambiguous. Looked up from germline, CDR1 is LGHNT and CDR2 is FRNRAP. There are 16 residues in the CDR3. Trimming removed 3 bases at V and 5 bases at J, with 17 bases between.

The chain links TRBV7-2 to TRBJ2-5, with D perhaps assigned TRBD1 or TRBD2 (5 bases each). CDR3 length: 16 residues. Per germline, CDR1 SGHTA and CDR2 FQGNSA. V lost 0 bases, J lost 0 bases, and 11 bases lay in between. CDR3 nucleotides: TGTGCCAGCAGCTTAGCGGGGGACCCGTACCAAGAGACCCAGTACTTC. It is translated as CASSLAGDPYQETQYF.

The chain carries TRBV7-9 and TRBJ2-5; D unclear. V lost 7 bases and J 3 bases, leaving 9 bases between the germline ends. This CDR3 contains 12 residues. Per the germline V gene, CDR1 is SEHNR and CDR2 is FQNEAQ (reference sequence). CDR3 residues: CASTRQEETQYF. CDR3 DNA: TGTGCCAGCACAAGGCAGGAAGAGACCCAGTACTTC. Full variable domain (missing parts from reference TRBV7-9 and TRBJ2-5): DTGVSQNPRHKITKRGQNVTFRCDPISEHNRLYWYRQTLGQGPEFLTYFQNEAQLEKSRLLSDRFSAERPKGSFSTLEIQRTEQGDSAMYLCASTRQEETQYFGPGTRLLVL.

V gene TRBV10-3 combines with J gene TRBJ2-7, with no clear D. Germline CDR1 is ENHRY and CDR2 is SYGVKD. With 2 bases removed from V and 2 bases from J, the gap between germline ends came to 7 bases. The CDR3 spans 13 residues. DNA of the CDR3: TGTGCCATCAGTGAGGCGTCTACCTACGAGCAGTACTTC. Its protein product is CAISEASTYEQYF.